This record concerns one T cell receptor (beta chain) sequence. Its specificity is unknown. This specimen comes from a study of cytomegalovirus exposure and HLA in healthy donors. Study information: For the roughly 400 genotyped donors, roughly 80% fell within the Caucasian-associated ancestry cluster.

The PCR contained 60 Vbeta and 13 Jbeta primers. Profiling relied on immunoSEQ multiplex PCR, and the TCRdb table lists in-frame clones only, not all of them. The sample data list some 75,000 clones. Overall study findings and caveats: Earlier results showed most TCR beta V segments being productive about 87% or about 30% of the time.

With 2 bases removed from V and 1 base from J, the gap between germline ends came to 5 bases. Germline V gives CDR1 LNHDA, CDR2 SQIVND (reference sequence). The CDR3 runs to 13 residues. The source of this sequence is a man in his forties or fifties in good health and CMV-seronegative. V usage is TRBV19 and J usage is TRBJ2-5; D not certain. The specimen sequenced was PBMCs. In DNA, the CDR3 is TGTGCCAGTAGTATAAAACTCCAAGAGACCCAGTACTTC. Its protein is CASSIKLQETQYF.